Sequencing of this TCR beta chain was carried out in a study of blood T cells in healthy people across ages (dated by TCRdb to between 2014 and 2016). Broadly, across the study: In model experiments, template switching captured about one uniquely barcoded TCR beta cDNA molecule for every two T cells. The study measured age-related changes in TCR beta repertoire diversity using deep sequencing normalized with unique cDNA molecular identifiers. Four age groups were formed from the donors: young (average approximately 15 years), middle-aged (less than 40), aged (roughly 58) and long-lived (roughly 81). To avoid experimental bias, donors of different ages were randomly spread across the sequencing lanes. Two additional independent replicas of 1 million unique cDNA reads from the same blood draw were analyzed for two donors (one aged 18 to 29 and one aged 80 or older). The research as a whole found: Since profiling was done on bulk unsorted PBMCs, naive and antigen-experienced compartments could not be conclusively compared. As age increased, observed TCR beta diversity per million T cells dropped in a roughly linear way, and a significant reduction was already evident by age roughly 36. Compared with the aged group, more naive CD4+ T cells, fewer expanded clones and increased TCR diversity were shown by the long-lived group, suggesting age selection. The CMV infection status of donors was not known, potentially confounding age-related changes in expanded clonotypes. Estimates of total diversity based on one million sequenced T cells were regarded as lower bounds and as underestimates. There was a strong correlation between observed TCR beta diversity and the percentage of naive T cells measured by flow cytometry.

About this clonotype itself: The antigen it recognizes is unknown. The germline gene is not matched at one end of the junction; a read error may be the cause.

The donors were roughly 40 Caucasian individuals from Russia, aged roughly 6 to 100 years, who were systemically healthy. Roughly 11 milliliters of peripheral blood were drawn from each donor into EDTA-treated Vacutainer tubes. Ficoll-Paque density-gradient centrifugation was used to isolate PBMCs, with at least 7 million per sample. Total RNA was extracted from PBMCs with Trizol reagent, with at least 6 micrograms obtained per sample. The percentages of naive CD45RAhigh/CD27high T cells were determined by flow cytometry on a PBMC aliquot from every donor. Library construction relied on 5' RACE. The sequencing machine was an Illumina HiSeq 2500. The second PCR ran for roughly 6 to 11 cycles and used a J-beta primer mix along with a sample-barcoded 5' primer. Each TCR beta cDNA molecule received a unique molecular identifier from a template-switch 5' adaptor carrying 12 random nucleotides. Each sample yielded at least 2.5 million CDR3-containing paired-end reads. First-strand cDNA synthesis was performed from all RNA using the Mint cDNA synthesis kit, with priming by a TRBC-specific oligonucleotide. All cDNA was treated with uracil-DNA glycosylase and then went through a first 18-cycle PCR with the universal primers M1SS and BC2_uni_R. In the authors' own workflow: For normalization, 1 million high-quality reads were randomly selected from each sample, with every read carrying a distinct molecular identifier. Instead of being binned into consensus sequences, reads with shared molecular identifiers were discarded. CDR3 identification, clonotype clustering and error correction used MiTCR with a Q25 quality threshold and the strictest error-elimination algorithm. Lower-bound total TCR beta diversity was estimated with a nonparametric unseen species model using Euler transformation. The public reads were quality trimmed at Q25 with fastp and then assembled into clones with MiXCR by TCRdb, keeping productive beta chains. Here each entry gathers all rows of one CDR3 protein and keeps the most common genes and DNA. The V and J calls were not made by the authors but by TCRdb's processing. The table for this sample lists about 1.5 million distinct CDR3 sequences; 35% to 45% of them were counted only once. Together, the top ten hold around 4% of the sample.

Its CDR3 holds 15 amino acids, cysteine through phenylalanine. Only CDR3 DNA remains: 45 bases, in frame from the first base. CDR1 and CDR2 (MNHEY, SMNVEV) derive from the germline V gene (reference sequence). The receptor's source is a woman under 30 in good health. Sequencing input: blood. The chain uses TRBV27 and TRBJ2-7; TRBD1 might be the D gene, on 6 matching bases. The CDR3: CAGSLWWGHDYEQYF. The DNA reads as follows: TGTGCCGGCAGTTTATGGTGGGGACACGACTACGAGCAGTACTTC.